This TCR beta chain was captured in a study of T cells in Graves' hyperthyroidism and ophthalmopathy. Study results and limitations: Ophthalmopathy was predicted by the model a median of 6.5 months ahead of onset. Within blood appeared most thyroid clonotypes that had expanded above 0.001.

TCR beta CDR3 sequences were amplified from RNA transcripts. HTBI primers were employed in a first-round RT-PCR of the TCR CDR3. Via MiXCR, TCRdb re-called the multiplex PCR reads, giving one row per CDR3 protein. The table includes hundreds of thousands of distinct CDR3 sequences, more than 30% detected once. Source material for PBMCs was about 11 ml fresh peripheral blood. There are many counts of this clonotype. The antigen is undetermined. The receptor's source is a man younger than 35 with Graves' hyperthyroidism. The sequenced sample was blood.

CDR3 protein: CASSHPGMTGQKAFF. The CDR3 DNA sequence: TGTGCCAGCAGCCACCCTGGGATGACAGGGCAAAAAGCTTTCTTT. This chain uses TRBV7-8 with TRBJ1-1, with 7 bases fitting TRBD1. The length of the CDR3 is 15 residues. V was clipped by 5 bases and J by 9 bases; unmatched bases: 15. Germline-derived CDR1 and CDR2 are SGHVS and FQNEAQ.